The rows below give T cell receptor beta chains drawn from one sample of a study of T cell responses to AZD1222 COVID-19 vaccine. This table comes from immunoSEQ multiplex PCR, and its TCRdb copy is limited to in-frame clones, with some not included. The repertoire consists of more than 90,000 clones, with about 86% occurring once and the leading ten covering roughly 15%. Specimen: peripheral blood, collected 28 days after the second AZD1222 dose. The receptors were gathered from an adult who received the AZD1222 COVID-19 vaccine. The CDR3 runs from the conserved cysteine through the conserved F or W. The order of the fields is D gene, J gene, clone size, V gene, CDR3 protein, CDR3 DNA. The D gene is left open where the match is weak. Clone sizes are given selectively: once, few, many, or a class where the clone is expanded.

. TRBJ1-2 . TRBV5-1 CASSFEGSNGYTF TGCGCCAGCAGCTTTGAAGGGAGTAACGGCTACACCTTC
TRBD1 TRBJ2-1 . TRBV6-5 CASRAWDRVNEQFF TGTGCCAGCAGGGCCTGGGACAGGGTAAATGAGCAGTTCTTC
TRBD2 TRBJ2-1 . TRBV19 CASTWGGNEQFF TGTGCCAGTACTTGGGGGGGAAATGAGCAGTTCTTC
. TRBJ2-7 . TRBV11-3 CASSLENNSYEQYF TGTGCCAGCAGCTTAGAAAACAACTCCTACGAGCAGTACTTC
. TRBJ2-2 . TRBV2 CASSPSAGGELFF TGTGCCAGCAGCCCTAGCGCGGGCGGGGAGCTGTTTTTT
. TRBJ2-7 . TRBV11-2 CASSSGAGLPGEQYF TGTGCCAGCAGCTCTGGGGCCGGCCTACCGGGGGAGCAGTACTTC
. TRBJ2-5 . TRBV5-5 CASSLQETQYF TGTGCCAGCAGCTTACAAGAGACCCAGTACTTC
. TRBJ1-3 . TRBV10-1 CASSDLGNTIYF TGCGCCAGCAGTGATCTTGGAAACACCATATATTTT
TRBD2 TRBJ2-7 once TRBV4-3 CASSQVFRGAYEQYF TGCGCCAGCAGCCAAGTCTTCCGGGGGGCCTACGAGCAGTACTTC
. TRBJ1-4 . TRBV7-8 CASSSRQVVSANEKLFF TGTGCCAGCAGCTCCCGACAGGTTGTTTCGGCTAATGAAAAACTGTTTTTT
. TRBJ1-2 . TRBV6-5 CASSYIGEGYGYTF TGTGCCAGCAGTTACATTGGGGAGGGCTATGGCTACACCTTC
. TRBJ1-2 . TRBV18 CASSPGAAARVNYGYTF TGTGCCAGCTCACCCGGGGCAGCCGCCCGCGTAAACTATGGCTACACCTTC
TRBD2 TRBJ2-7 once TRBV19 CASSIGGALYEQYF TGTGCCAGTAGTATCGGGGGGGCGCTCTACGAGCAGTACTTC
TRBD1 TRBJ1-1 . TRBV5-1 CASSLSGGNTEAFF TGCGCCAGCAGCTTGTCAGGGGGGAACACTGAAGCTTTCTTT
. TRBJ1-1 . TRBV5-1 CASSLREGNTEAFF TGCGCCAGCAGCTTGCGGGAAGGGAACACTGAAGCTTTCTTT
TRBD1 TRBJ1-5 . TRBV19 CASSILLGTVSNQPQHF TGTGCCAGTAGTATACTGTTGGGGACAGTTAGCAATCAGCCCCAGCATTTT
. TRBJ1-3 . TRBV25-1 CASERTPGNTIYF TGTGCCAGCGAACGGACACCTGGAAACACCATATATTTT
. TRBJ1-1 . TRBV4-3 CASSQDGLGAEAFF TGCGCCAGCAGCCAGGACGGACTGGGCGCGGAAGCTTTCTTT
. TRBJ1-1 once TRBV7-3 CASSPAGLGTEAFF TGTGCCAGCAGCCCCGCCGGGCTAGGCACTGAAGCTTTCTTT
TRBD1 TRBJ1-1 . TRBV10-2 CASTDRGGGTEAFF TGCGCCAGCACTGACAGGGGGGGTGGCACTGAAGCTTTCTTT
TRBD1 TRBJ1-2 . TRBV5-4 CASRTWTGSGGYTF TGTGCCAGCAGGACTTGGACAGGGTCAGGTGGCTACACCTTC
TRBD2 TRBJ2-1 . TRBV19 CASSSWGLAGVEGEQFF TGTGCCAGTAGTAGCTGGGGACTAGCGGGAGTCGAGGGTGAGCAGTTCTTC